Each of the 23 T cell receptor beta chains below was sequenced from the same sample in a study of blood T cell repertoires in COVID-19. This table comes from immunoSEQ multiplex PCR, and its TCRdb copy is limited to in-frame clones, with some not included. The table includes 15,000 to 25,000 clones, around nine tenths detected once. Sequenced material: peripheral blood. These receptors all stem from a human donor in a cohort sampled during active COVID-19.

This clone was detected only once. The chain uses TRBV30 and TRBJ1-5; 7 nucleotides agree with TRBD1. Germline V gene sequence: CDR1 GTSNPN, CDR2 SVGIG (reference sequence). This CDR3 is 12 amino acids long. The junction had 7 bases not matched to a gene; V was cut back by 7 bases and J by 7 bases. CDR3 bases: TGTGCCTACTCTGACAGGGTCCAGCCCCAGCATTTT. Translated, it gives CAYSDRVQPQHF.

The chain uses TRBV7-9 and TRBJ2-5; the D is unclear. The CDR3 has 15 residues. The germline gives CDR1 SEHNR, CDR2 FQNEAQ (reference sequence). V was clipped by 1 base and J by 2 bases, with 11 bases between them. In DNA form, the CDR3 reads TGTGCCAGCAGCTTAGAATGGGCGAAGCAAGAGACCCAGTACTTC. It yields the protein CASSLEWAKQETQYF.

V gene TRBV5-1 combines with J gene TRBJ1-3; D call uncertain. The CDR3 covers 17 residues. The V gene lost 6 bases and the J gene lost 0 bases, with 19 bases spanning the gap. Per the germline V gene, CDR1 is SGHRS and CDR2 is YFSETQ. Here the CDR3 reads CASKPFPTYSSGNTIYF. The CDR3 nucleotides are TGCGCCAGCAAGCCGTTCCCGACTTATAGCTCTGGAAACACCATATATTTT.

The chain joins TRBV10-3 to TRBJ1-1; D is uncertain. This CDR3 contains 12 residues. Germline V gives CDR1 ENHRY, CDR2 SYGVKD. The V and J ends lost 6 bases and 6 bases respectively, with 11 bases between them. Here the CDR3 DNA reads TGTGCCATCAGCGCCGGGATAGCTGAAGCTTTCTTT. It yields the protein CAISAGIAEAFF.

The chain couples TRBV3-1 (or the pseudogene TRBV3-2) to TRBJ2-1; no clear D gene. V dropped 1 base and J dropped 7 bases, with 8 bases sitting between them. From germline, CDR1 is LGHDT and CDR2 YNNKEL (reference sequence). CDR3 length: 13 residues. The CDR3 region has the DNA TGTGCCAGCAGCCAAGTTTCCGCGAATGAGCAGTTCTTC. Its protein is CASSQVSANEQFF.

The chain combines TRBV7-6 with TRBJ2-1; 12 bases match TRBD2. Germline values: CDR1 SGHVS, CDR2 FNYEAQ. The CDR3 is made up of 16 amino acids. The V and J ends lost 0 bases and 9 bases, in that order; junction bases with no gene match: 6. The CDR3 coding sequence is TGTGCCAGCAGCTTAGCGCTAGCGGGGGGGCCGAGTGAGCAGTTCTTC. Its protein is CASSLALAGGPSEQFF.

This chain joins TRBV9 and TRBJ2-3; 9 bases are a match to TRBD1. Trimming removed 4 bases from V and 1 base from J; junction bases left unmatched: 4. The CDR3 has 15 residues. Germline CDR1 reads SGDLS; CDR2 reads YYNGEE. CDR3 DNA: TGTGCCAGCAGCTCACGGACAGGGGGCACAGATACGCAGTATTTT. Residues: CASSSRTGGTDTQYF. The variable domain in full, with the rest retrieved from reference TRBV9 and TRBJ2-3, is DSGVTQTPKHLITATGQRVTLRCSPRSGDLSVYWYQQSLDQGLQFLIQYYNGEERAKGNILERFSAQQFPDLHSELNLSSLELGDSALYFCASSSRTGGTDTQYFGPGTRLTVL.

The chain carries TRBV6-5 and TRBJ1-1; TRBD1 aligns across 7 bases. Germline lookup yields CDR1 MNHEY and CDR2 SVGAGI. The CDR3 consists of 15 residues. V trimming: 7 bases; J trimming: 4 bases; junction bases outside the gene matches: 12. The CDR3 DNA reads TGTGCCAGCAATCCCATGACAGGGAGGAGCACTGAAGCTTTCTTT. Its protein is CASNPMTGRSTEAFF.

The J gene is TRBJ2-5, the V gene TRBV7-8; a weak D match, TRBD2 (5 bases). The CDR3 spans 14 residues. Per the germline V gene, CDR1 is SGHVS and CDR2 is FQNEAQ. V gave up 2 bases and J gave up 4 bases, with 11 bases separating them. Here the CDR3 reads CASSLNRRGETQYF. CDR3 DNA sequence: TGTGCCAGCAGCTTAAACAGACGGGGAGAGACCCAGTACTTC.

As to this clone: The germline gene is not matched at one end of the junction; a read error may be the cause. The rearrangement links TRBV18 to TRBJ1-6; 11 bases line up with TRBD1. This CDR3 spans 14 amino acids. The germline CDR1 and CDR2 sequences are KGHSH and LQKENI. CDR3 sequence: CAGSQGQGGPPLHF. The CDR3, as DNA: TGTGCCGGCTCACAGGGACAGGGGGGCCCACCCCTCCACTTT.

The chain carries TRBV6-5 and TRBJ2-3; D perhaps matches TRBD1 (7 bases). Germline V gives CDR1 MNHEY, CDR2 SVGAGI. V was shortened by 2 bases and J by 3 bases, with 12 bases between the two germline ends. The CDR3 runs to 15 residues. CDR3 coding DNA: TGTGCCAGCAGTTACATGGCAGGGGGGACAGATACGCAGTATTTT. Translated, it gives CASSYMAGGTDTQYF.

The gene calls are TRBV4-1 and TRBJ1-2; D possibly corresponds to TRBD1 (5 bases). The germline CDR1 and CDR2 sequences are MGHRA and YSYEKL. The CDR3 is made up of 16 amino acids. V shed 3 bases and J shed 2 bases, with 16 bases lying between them. This CDR3 reads CASSHLPPKGNYGYTF. The CDR3 DNA follows: TGCGCCAGCAGCCACCTCCCCCCCAAGGGGAACTATGGCTACACCTTC.

This chain links TRBV6-6 with TRBJ2-7; 7 positions agree with TRBD1. Germline V lookup: CDR1 MNHNY, CDR2 SVGAGI (reference sequence). The CDR3 covers 12 residues. J gave up 4 bases and V 7 bases, and 4 bases lay outside the gene matches. The CDR3 nucleotides are TGTGCCAGCACCGCGACAGGGTACGAGCAGTACTTC. This translates into CASTATGYEQYF.

V usage is TRBV9 and J usage is TRBJ2-7; TRBD1 matches 7 bases. The trim removed 2 bases at V and 3 bases at J, leaving 2 bases unmatched. Germline V lookup: CDR1 SGDLS, CDR2 YYNGEE. The CDR3 has 13 residues. Here the CDR3 DNA reads TGTGCCAGCAGCGTTTCAGGGGGCTACGAGCAGTACTTC. As protein: CASSVSGGYEQYF.

V and J are TRBV2 and TRBJ1-5; the match to TRBD1 covers 7 bases. The CDR3 has 15 residues. Trimming cost V 8 bases and J 3 bases; bases outside gene matches: 10. Germline V gene lookup returns CDR1 SNHLY and CDR2 FYNNEI. The CDR3 protein is CASDTYQGVNQPQHF. The CDR3 DNA follows: TGTGCCAGCGATACCTATCAGGGGGTCAATCAGCCCCAGCATTTT.

The genes are TRBV2 and TRBJ2-5; TRBD2 matches at 10 bases. From germline, CDR1 is SNHLY and CDR2 FYNNEI. The CDR3 sequence is 15 residues long. V was clipped by 6 bases and J by 2 bases; unmatched bases: 6. The CDR3 here is CASSRTSGVQETQYF. The DNA of the CDR3 is TGTGCCAGCAGCCGGACTAGCGGAGTACAAGAGACCCAGTACTTC.

The chain couples TRBV6-5 to TRBJ2-7; 8 bases are a match to TRBD1. The V gene's germline CDR1 is MNHEY and CDR2 SVGAGI. This CDR3 is built from 13 residues. J lost 1 base, V lost 9 bases, and 5 bases had no gene match. The CDR3 coding sequence is TGTGCCAGTACGAGGACAGGGTCCTACGAGCAGTACTTC. Its translation is CASTRTGSYEQYF.

This rearrangement joins TRBV5-5 to TRBJ1-2; 8 bases map to TRBD1. There are 18 residues in the CDR3. Germline V gene data show CDR1 as SGHKS and CDR2 as YYEKEE (reference sequence). The trim removed 4 bases at V and 5 bases at J, leaving 19 bases unmatched. The CDR3 sequence: CASSPRGQALSHPYGYTF. The CDR3 DNA is TGTGCCAGCAGCCCCCGGGGACAGGCTTTATCACACCCGTATGGCTACACCTTC.

V usage is TRBV25-1 and J usage is TRBJ2-7; 13 bases fit TRBD2. CDR3 size: 15 residues. CDR1 MGHDK and CDR2 SYGVNS come from the germline V gene. J lost 4 bases, V lost 6 bases, and 6 bases had no gene match. CDR3 residues: CASRLAGGTQYEQYF. The CDR3 DNA is TGTGCCAGCAGACTAGCGGGGGGGACCCAATACGAGCAGTACTTC.

V and J are TRBV5-1 and TRBJ1-1, with TRBD1 identical over 7 bases. CDR3 length: 15 amino acids. The junction had 7 bases not matched to a gene; V was cut back by 0 bases and J by 5 bases. CDR1 SGHRS and CDR2 YFSETQ come from the germline V gene. In nucleotides, the CDR3 is TGCGCCAGCAGCTTGGCGGAGACAGGGTGGACTGAAGCTTTCTTT. This translates into CASSLAETGWTEAFF.

CDR3 sequence reads: CASTPTSGGTDTQYF. The CDR3 DNA reads as TGTGCCAGCACCCCGACTAGCGGGGGAACAGATACGCAGTATTTT. The V call is TRBV6-5, the J call TRBJ2-3, with 12 bases that match TRBD2. Trimming removed 7 bases from V and 3 bases from J; junction bases left unmatched: 5. The CDR3 loop spans 15 amino acids. CDR1 and CDR2 from the germline V gene are MNHEY and SVGAGI.

The CDR3 DNA reads TGTGCCAGCAGCCTAGAGGGGCTATCGGGGGGAATCACAGATACGCAGTATTTT. Translating gives CASSLEGLSGGITDTQYF. The V call is TRBV27, the J call TRBJ2-3; TRBD2 matches 7 bases. This CDR3 region has 18 residues. Per the germline V gene, CDR1 is MNHEY and CDR2 is SMNVEV (reference sequence). V was pared by 6 bases and J by 2 bases, with 17 bases of the junction left unmatched.

V is TRBV2 and J is TRBJ2-3; a weak D match, TRBD1 (5 bases). The length of the CDR3 is 13 residues. V lost 8 bases to trimming and J lost 5 bases, with 14 bases between them. The germline V gene encodes CDR1 SNHLY and CDR2 FYNNEI. The CDR3 DNA reads TGTGCCAGCGGGTTAGACAGAAAAGATACGCAGTATTTT. Its translation is CASGLDRKDTQYF.